What follows are 19 T cell receptor beta chains derived from one specimen sequenced in a study of T cell responses to AZD1222 COVID-19 vaccine. TCRdb keeps only in-frame clones here, not all; method: immunoSEQ multiplex PCR. The sample has around 91,000 clones, around nine tenths seen once. The source material was peripheral blood, sampled on day 0 of AZD1222 vaccination. The receptors originated from an adult in good health.

The chain combines TRBV7-2 with TRBJ1-5; a weak D match, TRBD1 (5 bases). The CDR3 spans 17 residues. The V gene's germline CDR1 is SGHTA and CDR2 FQGNSA. Trimming left V 4 bases short and J 0 bases short, with 16 bases between. The CDR3 here is CASSSLRRGNSNQPQHF. The CDR3 DNA follows: TGTGCCAGCAGCTCACTGCGTAGGGGCAATAGCAATCAGCCCCAGCATTTT.

To note about this clone: Other nucleotide sequences from this sample produce the same CDR3. The chain is built from TRBV4-3 and TRBJ1-5, with D possibly being TRBD1 (6 bases). The germline V and J ends were trimmed by 1 base and 6 bases, with 10 bases remaining between them. Germline V gives CDR1 LGHNA, CDR2 YSLEER. The CDR3 length is 14 residues. The CDR3 here is CASSQGEGGQPQHF. DNA of the CDR3: TGCGCCAGCAGCCAAGGGGAAGGGGGTCAGCCCCAGCATTTT.

The chain is built from TRBV28 and TRBJ1-5, with unresolved D. There are 13 residues in the CDR3. V gave up 2 bases and J gave up 6 bases, with 8 bases separating them. Germline CDR1 is MDHEN and CDR2 is SYDVKM. Written as DNA, the CDR3 is TGTGCCAGCAGTTTAGGTGCGACTCAGCCCCAGCATTTT. Amino acids: CASSLGATQPQHF.

This sequence joins TRBV18 and TRBJ1-1; TRBD1 might be the D (5 bases). The germline V gene encodes CDR1 KGHSH and CDR2 LQKENI. V was cut by 3 bases and J by 7 bases, with 12 bases left in between. This CDR3 contains 13 residues. CDR3 sequence: CASSPSREDEAFF. The CDR3 DNA follows: TGTGCCAGCTCACCGAGCAGGGAGGATGAAGCTTTCTTT.

The chain combines TRBV7-9 with TRBJ1-2; tentative D call: TRBD1 (5 bases). Germline CDR1 SEHNR, CDR2 FQNEAQ (reference sequence). Trimming removed 1 base from V and 6 bases from J, with 9 bases in between. The CDR3 loop spans 13 amino acids. CDR3 protein: CASSLVAGDGYTF. The CDR3 DNA is TGTGCCAGCAGCTTAGTCGCGGGGGATGGCTACACCTTC.

The V gene is TRBV4-3, the J gene TRBJ2-7; 13 bases line up with TRBD2. Germline lookup yields CDR1 LGHNA and CDR2 YSLEER. The length of the CDR3 is 15 residues. Losses at the gene ends were 5 bases for V and 3 bases for J; bases not matched to a gene: 4. The DNA for the CDR3 is TGCGCCAGCAGCTCCCGACTAGCGGGGGGCTACGAGCAGTACTTC. Amino acids: CASSSRLAGGYEQYF.

The table lists this clone with a few counts. The gene calls are TRBV2 and TRBJ1-1; TRBD1 aligns across 10 bases. This CDR3 has 17 amino acids. V was pared by 4 bases and J by 1 base, with 9 bases of the junction left unmatched. The germline V gene encodes CDR1 SNHLY and CDR2 FYNNEI. This CDR3 reads CASSAYDRGRKNTEAFF. CDR3 nucleotides: TGTGCCAGCAGTGCCTACGACAGGGGGCGGAAGAACACTGAAGCTTTCTTT. The whole variable domain, filled in from reference TRBV2 and TRBJ1-1, reads EPEVTQTPSHQVTQMGQEVILRCVPISNHLYFYWYRQILGQKVEFLVSFYNNEISEKSEIFDDQFSVERPDGSNFTLKIRSTKLEDSAMYFCASSAYDRGRKNTEAFFGQGTRLTVV.

The chain uses TRBV19 and TRBJ1-1; D is undetermined. Germline CDR1 LNHDA, CDR2 SQIVND (reference sequence). The CDR3 has 11 residues. V dropped 7 bases and J dropped 5 bases, with 8 bases sitting between them. The CDR3 sequence: CASIDGTEAFF. CDR3 sequence (DNA): TGTGCCAGTATAGACGGAACTGAAGCTTTCTTT.

DNA of the CDR3: TGTGCCAGTAGTATAGCCAGGGCTTCGAACCAGCCCCAGCATTTT. It is translated as CASSIARASNQPQHF. V and J are TRBV19 and TRBJ1-5; weak D call: TRBD1 (5 bases). The germline gives CDR1 LNHDA, CDR2 SQIVND (reference sequence). This CDR3 is built from 15 residues. Trimming shortened V by 1 base and J by 7 bases, and 14 bases separated the two germline ends.

The chain recombines TRBV7-9 with TRBJ1-5; no clear D. V dropped 1 base and J dropped 7 bases, with 14 bases sitting between them. The CDR3 has 15 amino acids. CDR1 is SEHNR and CDR2 is FQNEAQ in the germline V gene (reference sequence). CDR3 loop: CASSLGQFEGQPQHF. CDR3 DNA sequence: TGTGCCAGCAGCTTAGGTCAGTTTGAGGGACAGCCCCAGCATTTT.

V is TRBV5-4 and J is TRBJ1-1; 10 positions match TRBD1. The V gene's germline CDR1 is SGHNT and CDR2 YYREEE (reference sequence). V lost 5 bases, J lost 4 bases, and 11 bases stayed unmatched. CDR3 size: 16 residues. CDR3 bases: TGTGCCAGCAGGGACCGGGACAGGGGACCGCGCACTGAAGCTTTCTTT. This codes for CASRDRDRGPRTEAFF. Full variable domain (rest looked up from reference TRBV5-4 and TRBJ1-1): ETGVTQSPTHLIKTRGQQVTLRCSSQSGHNTVSWYQQALGQGPQFIFQYYREEENGRGNFPPRFSGLQFPNYSSELNVNALELDDSALYLCASRDRDRGPRTEAFFGQGTRLTVV.

The gene calls are TRBV5-1 and TRBJ2-1, with TRBD1 as a possible D gene (6 bases). CDR3 length equals 15 residues. Germline loops: CDR1 SGHRS, CDR2 YFSETQ. V gave up 4 bases and J gave up 7 bases, with 18 bases separating them. The CDR3, as DNA: TGCGCCAGCAGCCCCACCTCCAGGGGTGGTAATGAGCAGTTCTTC. Residues: CASSPTSRGGNEQFF.

This sequence joins TRBV11-3 and TRBJ2-2; unclear D gene. Germline lookup yields CDR1 SGHNT and CDR2 YENEEA. Trimming shortened V by 1 base and J by 7 bases, and 13 bases separated the two germline ends. The CDR3 length is 15 residues. The CDR3: CASSLGGARSGELFF. CDR3 in DNA: TGTGCCAGCAGCTTAGGTGGCGCCCGCAGCGGGGAGCTGTTTTTT.

The rearrangement links TRBV5-1 to TRBJ1-5; 9 positions match TRBD1. From germline, CDR1 is SGHRS and CDR2 YFSETQ. Trimming took 0 bases from V and 2 from J; bases not matched to a gene: 0. The CDR3 covers 15 residues. This CDR3 reads CASSLGTGGNQPQHF. In DNA form, the CDR3 reads TGCGCCAGCAGCTTGGGGACAGGGGGCAATCAGCCCCAGCATTTT.

In DNA, the CDR3 is TGTGCCAGCTCACCCATTAGGTCGGGGGTCACTCAGCCCCAGCATTTT. This translates into CASSPIRSGVTQPQHF. V is TRBV18 and J is TRBJ1-5; possible D gene TRBD1, 5 bases. Trimming took 3 bases from V and 6 from J, leaving 18 bases between them. Germline V gene data show CDR1 as KGHSH and CDR2 as LQKENI. The CDR3 is 16 amino acids.

The chain recombines TRBV27 with TRBJ2-7, with D unclear. Trimming stripped 8 bases from V and 0 bases from J, with 11 bases between. The germline CDR1 and CDR2 sequences are MNHEY and SMNVEV (reference sequence). This CDR3 is built from 13 residues. CDR3 sequence reads: CASRGPNSYEQYF. The CDR3 coding sequence is TGTGCCAGCCGCGGACCCAACTCCTACGAGCAGTACTTC.

The rearrangement joins TRBV27 to TRBJ2-7, with D perhaps matching TRBD1 or TRBD2 (6 bases each). The CDR3 loop spans 12 amino acids. CDR1 is MNHEY and CDR2 is SMNVEV in the germline V gene (reference sequence). V lost 8 bases, J lost 5 bases, and 13 bases lay in between. This CDR3 reads CASRRGGNEQYF. The DNA for the CDR3 is TGTGCCAGCCGCAGAGGGGGGAACGAGCAGTACTTC.

This rearrangement joins TRBV19 to TRBJ1-1, with 10 bases matching TRBD1. The germline gives CDR1 LNHDA, CDR2 SQIVND (reference sequence). The CDR3 has 14 residues. The V and J ends lost 1 base and 11 bases, in that order; junction bases with no gene match: 7. CDR3 loop: CASSIGQGALFAFF. Here the CDR3 DNA reads TGTGCCAGTAGTATAGGACAGGGGGCACTTTTCGCTTTCTTT.

The chain links TRBV2 to TRBJ1-5; weak D call: TRBD1 (6 bases). Germline V gives CDR1 SNHLY, CDR2 FYNNEI. V lost 5 bases and J 4 bases, leaving 15 bases between the germline ends. The CDR3 spans 15 residues. The CDR3 reads CASSKQGIDNQPQHF. In DNA, the CDR3 is TGTGCCAGCAGTAAACAGGGAATAGATAATCAGCCCCAGCATTTT. The variable domain in full, completed from reference TRBV2 and TRBJ1-5, reads EPEVTQTPSHQVTQMGQEVILRCVPISNHLYFYWYRQILGQKVEFLVSFYNNEISEKSEIFDDQFSVERPDGSNFTLKIRSTKLEDSAMYFCASSKQGIDNQPQHFGDGTRLSIL.